The 29 T cell receptor beta chains presented below share a single source sample, sequenced in a study of blood T cell repertoires in COVID-19. Assay: immunoSEQ multiplex PCR; the TCRdb copy retains only in-frame clones and omits some. The top ten clones hold about 8.9% of a sample with hundreds of thousands of clones, approximately 86% of them seen once. Sample: PBMCs or T cells enriched from blood (not recorded which). All receptors come from a young woman who had recovered from COVID-19.

The chain joins TRBV18 to TRBJ1-4; 8 bases map to TRBD1. The germline CDR1 and CDR2 sequences are KGHSH and LQKENI. The trim removed 0 bases at V and 8 bases at J, leaving 5 bases unmatched. The CDR3 is made up of 15 amino acids. This CDR3 reads CASSPPGQGREKLFF. The CDR3 DNA reads as TGTGCCAGCTCACCACCCGGACAGGGTAGGGAAAAACTGTTTTTT. Full variable domain (missing parts from reference TRBV18 and TRBJ1-4): NAGVMQNPRHLVRRRGQEARLRCSPMKGHSHVYWYRQLPEEGLKFMVYLQKENIIDESGMPKERFSAEFPKEGPSILRIQQVVRGDSAAYFCASSPPGQGREKLFFGSGTQLSVL.

The V call is TRBV2, the J call TRBJ1-5, with D possibly being TRBD1 (6 bases). The germline gives CDR1 SNHLY, CDR2 FYNNEI. The CDR3 covers 15 residues. V was clipped by 3 bases and J by 4 bases, with 13 bases between them. The CDR3 loop reads CASSDQGSINQPQHF. The CDR3 nucleotides are TGTGCCAGCAGTGACCAGGGGAGTATTAATCAGCCCCAGCATTTT.

This clone has just a few counts. The chain recombines TRBV7-3 with TRBJ2-1; TRBD2 agrees at 8 bases. V was pared by 3 bases and J by 6 bases, with 4 bases of the junction left unmatched. The CDR3 loop spans 14 amino acids. In germline, CDR1 is SGHTA, CDR2 FQGTGA. The CDR3, as DNA: TGTGCCAGCAGCTTGGGACTAGTATCCAATGAGCAGTTCTTC. It codes for CASSLGLVSNEQFF.

The chain recombines TRBV2 with TRBJ1-2; a possible D gene is TRBD1 (5 bases). In germline, CDR1 is SNHLY, CDR2 FYNNEI. The ends were cut back, 3 bases at V and 3 bases at J, with 11 bases in the middle. The CDR3 spans 14 residues. This CDR3 reads CASSEQGGDYGYTF. The CDR3 DNA is TGTGCCAGCAGTGAGCAGGGAGGGGACTATGGCTACACCTTC.

The genes are TRBV3-1 (or the pseudogene TRBV3-2) and TRBJ2-5; the match to TRBD2 covers 14 bases. The CDR3 totals 20 residues. The V segment lost 4 bases and the J segment 3 bases; nucleotides outside the gene matches: 16. Germline lookup yields CDR1 LGHDT and CDR2 YNNKEL (reference sequence). CDR3 bases: TGTGCCAGCAGCCTATACCTTCCGGGACTAGCGGGAGTTGGGGAAGAGACCCAGTACTTC. It translates to CASSLYLPGLAGVGEETQYF.

This chain joins TRBV28 and TRBJ2-2, with D hard to call. The CDR3 contains 14 residues. Between the trimmed V and J ends, which lost 3 bases and 3 bases, there was a span of 8 bases. CDR1 MDHEN and CDR2 SYDVKM come from the germline V gene. In DNA, the CDR3 is TGTGCCAGCAGTTTGCGGATTCACACCGGGGAGCTGTTTTTT. It is translated as CASSLRIHTGELFF.

The chain couples TRBV7-3 to TRBJ2-3, with 8 positions matching TRBD2. Germline CDR1 is SGHTA and CDR2 is FQGTGA. Trimming at V came to 2 bases and at J to 1 base, leaving 2 bases not matched to a gene. The CDR3 length is 15 residues. The DNA of the CDR3 is TGTGCCAGCAGCTTATCTAGCGGGCGCACAGATACGCAGTATTTT. Its protein is CASSLSSGRTDTQYF.

The DNA of the CDR3 is TGTGCCAGCAGCCTCACACCAAGGAGCGGGGGGGAGCAGTACTTC. It translates to CASSLTPRSGGEQYF. V and J are TRBV7-2 and TRBJ2-7; 9 positions match TRBD2. Germline lookup yields CDR1 SGHTA and CDR2 FQGNSA. V lost 5 bases and J lost 7; bases outside the gene matches: 12. The CDR3 covers 15 residues.

This clone appeared once. The chain joins TRBV20-1 to TRBJ2-1; 7 nucleotides line up with TRBD2. Germline CDR1 DFQATT, CDR2 SNEGSKA (reference sequence). The CDR3 length is 16 residues. V lost 3 bases and J lost 7; bases outside the gene matches: 15. The CDR3 is CSASLGGSRGRNEQFF. DNA of the CDR3: TGCAGTGCTAGTCTGGGCGGGAGCCGTGGGAGAAATGAGCAGTTCTTC.

The V call is TRBV9, the J call TRBJ2-7; 10 bases agree with TRBD2. The ends lost 0 bases at V and 0 bases at J; junction bases unmatched: 9. Germline V gives CDR1 SGDLS, CDR2 YYNGEE. The CDR3 extends over 18 amino acids. The CDR3 is CASSVAPSGSAISYEQYF. The CDR3 DNA sequence: TGTGCCAGCAGCGTAGCGCCTAGCGGGAGCGCGATCTCCTACGAGCAGTACTTC.

The chain carries TRBV4-3 and TRBJ1-1; maybe TRBD1 (5 bases). Germline CDR1 LGHNA, CDR2 YSLEER. The CDR3 covers 15 residues. Trimming shortened V by 1 base and J by 1 base, and 10 bases separated the two germline ends. The CDR3 loop reads CASSQVAGSNTEAFF. The CDR3 DNA follows: TGCGCCAGCAGCCAAGTGGCAGGGTCGAACACTGAAGCTTTCTTT.

This clone was seen only a few times. The rearrangement joins TRBV5-1 to TRBJ2-5; D may be TRBD1 (5 bases). V lost 4 bases and J 5 bases, leaving 15 bases between the germline ends. This CDR3 comprises 14 residues. Germline V CDR1 and CDR2: SGHRS, YFSETQ. CDR3 protein: CASSREGVLETQYF. The CDR3 bases are TGCGCCAGCAGCAGAGAAGGGGTTCTGGAGACCCAGTACTTC.

The chain combines TRBV7-3 with TRBJ2-7; 8 positions match TRBD1. The CDR3 spans 15 residues. With 3 bases clipped from V and 4 bases from J, the junction kept 8 bases outside the gene matches. The germline gives CDR1 SGHTA, CDR2 FQGTGA. The CDR3: CASSFTGGNTYEQYF. CDR3 bases: TGTGCCAGCAGCTTCACAGGGGGAAATACGTACGAGCAGTACTTC.

About this clone: The sample has other DNA sequences that encode this CDR3 too. The genes are TRBV6-5 and TRBJ2-1; D uncertain. The CDR3 consists of 13 residues. Trimming shortened V by 2 bases and J by 1 base, and 3 bases separated the two germline ends. Germline CDR1 and CDR2: MNHEY and SVGAGI. CDR3 residues: CASSYASYNEQFF. The CDR3 DNA reads TGTGCCAGCAGTTACGCGTCCTACAATGAGCAGTTCTTC.

The genes are TRBV6-2 or TRBV6-3 and TRBJ2-2, with 8 bases matching TRBD1. CDR1 MNHEY and CDR2 SVGEGT come from the germline V gene. This CDR3 region has 19 residues. V lost 2 bases, J lost 0 bases, and 11 bases stayed unmatched. The CDR3 here is CASSYQNSQQGANTGELFF. For the CDR3, the DNA is TGTGCCAGCAGTTACCAAAATTCCCAACAGGGGGCGAACACCGGGGAGCTGTTTTTT.

The V gene is TRBV6-1, the J gene TRBJ1-2; D is unclear. Germline V lookup: CDR1 MNHNS, CDR2 SASEGT. CDR3 length equals 14 residues. The germline V and J ends were trimmed by 3 bases and 8 bases, with 16 bases remaining between them. The CDR3 DNA sequence: TGTGCCAGCAGTGAGTACGGAGCGGCGGGGGGCTACACCTTC. Translated, it gives CASSEYGAAGGYTF.

The V gene is TRBV7-2, the J gene TRBJ2-2, with D possibly matching TRBD2 (5 bases). Germline assignment: CDR1 SGHTA and CDR2 FQGNSA. This CDR3 is 16 amino acids long. V lost 3 bases and J lost 2, with 13 bases in between. Written as DNA, the CDR3 is TGTGCCAGCAGCTTGGGTCCAGCGGTCAACACCGGGGAGCTGTTTTTT. As protein: CASSLGPAVNTGELFF.

This chain uses TRBV5-1 with TRBJ2-5; 10 bases match TRBD2. The germline gives CDR1 SGHRS, CDR2 YFSETQ. The CDR3 is 15 residues long. V gave up 1 base and J gave up 3 bases; unmatched junction bases: 3. The chain's CDR3 is CASSLLGTSEETQYF. The CDR3 DNA follows: TGCGCCAGCAGCTTGTTGGGGACTAGCGAAGAGACCCAGTACTTC.

The V gene is TRBV5-1, the J gene TRBJ2-5, with TRBD2 matching over 7 bases. CDR3 length equals 14 residues. CDR1 SGHRS and CDR2 YFSETQ come from the germline V gene. Trimming took 4 bases from V and 3 from J; bases not matched to a gene: 6. This CDR3 reads CASSRIAGKETQYF. The CDR3, as DNA: TGCGCCAGCAGCCGAATAGCGGGCAAAGAGACCCAGTACTTC.

The chain is built from TRBV28 and TRBJ2-5, with 9 bases matching TRBD2. J was trimmed by 4 bases and V by 5 bases; bases with no gene match: 11. CDR3 length equals 16 residues. Germline CDR1 and CDR2: MDHEN and SYDVKM. The CDR3 DNA reads as TGTGCCAGCAGTAAGAACGGCGGGGGGGCTCGAGAGACCCAGTACTTC. Protein sequence: CASSKNGGGARETQYF.

The count of this clone is one. This chain uses TRBV6-5 with TRBJ1-2; D gene ambiguous. Germline CDR1 is MNHEY and CDR2 is SVGAGI. The CDR3 extends over 12 amino acids. Trimming shortened V by 6 bases and J by 2 bases, and 7 bases separated the two germline ends. CDR3 bases: TGTGCCAGCAGGCGGCGGAACTATGGCTACACCTTC. Protein sequence: CASRRRNYGYTF.

The chain uses TRBV28 and TRBJ2-7, with D hard to call. Germline CDR1 reads MDHEN; CDR2 reads SYDVKM. The CDR3 is made up of 13 amino acids. Trimming took 5 bases from V and 2 from J, leaving 10 bases between them. Here the CDR3 reads CASSPLDTYEQYF. For the CDR3, the DNA is TGTGCCAGCAGTCCCTTAGATACCTACGAGCAGTACTTC.

This chain joins TRBV19 and TRBJ2-4; 7 nucleotides match TRBD1. Germline V gene lookup returns CDR1 LNHDA and CDR2 SQIVND (reference sequence). The V gene end was trimmed by 6 bases and the J gene end by 3 bases; junction bases not matched to a gene: 17. The length of the CDR3 is 18 residues. The DNA of the CDR3 is TGTGCCAGTAGAAACCCGCCAAGGGACAGCCGGGGCAAAAACATTCAGTACTTC. Residues: CASRNPPRDSRGKNIQYF.

The chain employs TRBV6-2 or TRBV6-3 and TRBJ2-3; D call uncertain. CDR1 and CDR2 (germline): MNHEY, SVGEGT. The CDR3 runs to 11 residues. V was trimmed by 5 bases and J by 7 bases, leaving 7 bases between them. The CDR3 reads CASSEAYTQYF. The CDR3 DNA is TGTGCCAGCAGTGAGGCATATACGCAGTATTTT.

The chain carries TRBV4-1 and TRBJ1-2; possible D gene TRBD1, 6 bases. The germline CDR1 and CDR2 sequences are MGHRA and YSYEKL. There are 14 residues in the CDR3. V shed 1 base and J shed 2 bases, with 8 bases lying between them. CDR3 DNA: TGCGCCAGCAGCCAAGTAACAGGGAACTATGGCTACACCTTC. Its translation is CASSQVTGNYGYTF.

This chain connects TRBV2 to TRBJ1-3, with D unresolved. With 6 bases removed from V and 1 base from J, the gap between germline ends came to 10 bases. Germline CDR1 SNHLY, CDR2 FYNNEI. This CDR3 has 14 residues. The CDR3 loop is CASSGSVSGNTIYF. The CDR3 coding sequence is TGTGCCAGCAGCGGAAGCGTTTCTGGAAACACCATATATTTT.

The CDR3 loop reads CASSVHSGQGPTGLHF. In nucleotides, the CDR3 is TGTGCCAGCAGCGTCCATTCGGGACAGGGCCCGACAGGTCTCCACTTT. The chain joins TRBV9 to TRBJ1-6, with 9 positions matching TRBD1. The CDR3 loop spans 16 amino acids. V shed 2 bases and J 16 bases; nucleotides not matched to a gene: 16. The V gene's germline CDR1 is SGDLS and CDR2 YYNGEE.

J is TRBJ1-5 and V is TRBV28; 9 positions match TRBD1. Germline CDR1 MDHEN, CDR2 SYDVKM. V trimming: 6 bases; J trimming: 7 bases; junction bases outside the gene matches: 4. The CDR3 has 13 residues. DNA for the CDR3: TGTGCCAGCAGAAAGACAGGGGGACAGCCCCAGCATTTT. Protein product: CASRKTGGQPQHF.

Details on this clone: The sample carries other DNA sequences with the same CDR3. The rearrangement joins TRBV18 to TRBJ2-7; 7 bases map to TRBD2. CDR3 length equals 14 residues. Germline V CDR1 and CDR2: KGHSH, LQKENI. The ends lost 3 bases at V and 2 bases at J; junction bases unmatched: 4. The CDR3 coding sequence is TGTGCCAGCTCACCGTCCGGGGGGACCTACGAGCAGTACTTC. This translates into CASSPSGGTYEQYF. The variable domain in full, with the rest retrieved from reference TRBV18 and TRBJ2-7, is NAGVMQNPRHLVRRRGQEARLRCSPMKGHSHVYWYRQLPEEGLKFMVYLQKENIIDESGMPKERFSAEFPKEGPSILRIQQVVRGDSAAYFCASSPSGGTYEQYFGPGTRLTVT.